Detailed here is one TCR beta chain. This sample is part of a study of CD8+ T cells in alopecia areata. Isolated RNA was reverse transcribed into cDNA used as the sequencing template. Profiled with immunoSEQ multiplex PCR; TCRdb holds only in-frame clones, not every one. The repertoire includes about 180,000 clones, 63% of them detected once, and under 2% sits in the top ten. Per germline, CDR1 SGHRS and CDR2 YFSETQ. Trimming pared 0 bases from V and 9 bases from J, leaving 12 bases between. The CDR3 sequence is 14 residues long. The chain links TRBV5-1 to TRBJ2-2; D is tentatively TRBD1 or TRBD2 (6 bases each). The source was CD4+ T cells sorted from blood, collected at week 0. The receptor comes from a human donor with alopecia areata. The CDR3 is CASSLETGAWELFF. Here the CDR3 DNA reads TGCGCCAGCAGCTTGGAAACGGGGGCTTGGGAGCTGTTTTTT. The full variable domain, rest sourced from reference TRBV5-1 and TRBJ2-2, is KAGVTQTPRYLIKTRGQQVTLSCSPISGHRSVSWYQQTPGQGLQFLFEYFSETQRNKGNFPGRFSGRQFSNSRSEMNVSTLELGDSALYLCASSLETGAWELFFGEGSRLTVL.